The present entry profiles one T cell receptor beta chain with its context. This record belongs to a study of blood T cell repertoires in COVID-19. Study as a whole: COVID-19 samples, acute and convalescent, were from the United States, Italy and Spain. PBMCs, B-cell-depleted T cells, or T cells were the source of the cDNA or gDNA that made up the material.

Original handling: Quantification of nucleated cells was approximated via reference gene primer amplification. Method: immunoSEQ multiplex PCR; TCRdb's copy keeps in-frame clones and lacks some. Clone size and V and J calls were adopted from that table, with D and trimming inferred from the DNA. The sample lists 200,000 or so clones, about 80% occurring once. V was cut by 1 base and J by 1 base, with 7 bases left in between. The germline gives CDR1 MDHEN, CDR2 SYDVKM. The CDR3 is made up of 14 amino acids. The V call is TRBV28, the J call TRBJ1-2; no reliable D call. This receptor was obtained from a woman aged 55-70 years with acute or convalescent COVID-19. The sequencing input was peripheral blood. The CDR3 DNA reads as TGTGCCAGCAGTTTATTCGAGGGTAACTATGGCTACACCTTC. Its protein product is CASSLFEGNYGYTF.